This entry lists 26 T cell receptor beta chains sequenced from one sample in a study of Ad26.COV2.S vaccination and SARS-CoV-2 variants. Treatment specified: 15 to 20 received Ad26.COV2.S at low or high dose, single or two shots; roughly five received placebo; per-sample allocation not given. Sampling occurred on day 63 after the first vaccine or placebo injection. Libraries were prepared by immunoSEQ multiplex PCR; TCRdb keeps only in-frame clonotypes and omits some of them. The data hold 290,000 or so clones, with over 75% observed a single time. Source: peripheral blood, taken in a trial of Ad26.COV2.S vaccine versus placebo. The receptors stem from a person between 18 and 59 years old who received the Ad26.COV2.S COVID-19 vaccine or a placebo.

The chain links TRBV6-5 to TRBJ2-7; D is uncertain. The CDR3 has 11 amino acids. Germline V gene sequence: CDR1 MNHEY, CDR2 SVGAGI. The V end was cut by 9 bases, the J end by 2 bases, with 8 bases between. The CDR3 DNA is TGTGCCAGGTCCAGGACCTACGAGCAGTACTTC. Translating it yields CARSRTYEQYF.

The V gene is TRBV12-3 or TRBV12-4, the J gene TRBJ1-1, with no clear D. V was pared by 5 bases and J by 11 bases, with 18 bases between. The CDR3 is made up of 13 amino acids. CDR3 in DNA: TGTGCCAGCAGTCCAACGGACCGGTTCGAGGCTTTCTTT. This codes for CASSPTDRFEAFF.

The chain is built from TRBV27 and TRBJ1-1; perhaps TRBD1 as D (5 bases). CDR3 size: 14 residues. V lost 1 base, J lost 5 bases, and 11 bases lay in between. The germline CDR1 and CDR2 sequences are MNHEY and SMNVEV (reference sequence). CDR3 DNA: TGTGCCAGCAGTTTATACGGGGGGGAGACTGAAGCTTTCTTT. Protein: CASSLYGGETEAFF.

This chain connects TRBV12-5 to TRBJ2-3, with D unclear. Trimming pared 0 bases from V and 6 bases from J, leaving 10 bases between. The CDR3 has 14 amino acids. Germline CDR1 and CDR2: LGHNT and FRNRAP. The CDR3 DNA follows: TGTGCTAGTGGTTTGGTACCAGCCCCGGATACGCAGTATTTT. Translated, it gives CASGLVPAPDTQYF.

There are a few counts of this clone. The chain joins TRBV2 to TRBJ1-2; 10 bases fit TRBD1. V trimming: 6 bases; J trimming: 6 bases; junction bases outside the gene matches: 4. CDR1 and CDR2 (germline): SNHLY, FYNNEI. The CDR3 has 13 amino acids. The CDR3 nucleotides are TGTGCCAGCAGGCAAGGACAGGGGGATGGCTACACCTTC. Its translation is CASRQGQGDGYTF.

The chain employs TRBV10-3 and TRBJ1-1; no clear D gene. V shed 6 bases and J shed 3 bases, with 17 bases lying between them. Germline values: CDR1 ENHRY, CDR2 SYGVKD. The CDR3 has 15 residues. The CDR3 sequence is CAISGRDGRDTEAFF. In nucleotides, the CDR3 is TGTGCCATCAGCGGACGGGATGGTAGGGACACTGAAGCTTTCTTT.

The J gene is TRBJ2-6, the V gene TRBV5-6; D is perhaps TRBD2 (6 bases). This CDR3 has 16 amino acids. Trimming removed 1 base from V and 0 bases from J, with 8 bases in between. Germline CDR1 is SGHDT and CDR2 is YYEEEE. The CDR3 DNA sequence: TGTGCCAGCAGCTTGTTCGGGGGCTCTGGGGCCAACGTCCTGACTTTC. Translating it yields CASSLFGGSGANVLTF. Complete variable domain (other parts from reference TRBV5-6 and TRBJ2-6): DAGVTQSPTHLIKTRGQQVTLRCSPKSGHDTVSWYQQALGQGPQFIFQYYEEEERQRGNFPDRFSGHQFPNYSSELNVNALLLGDSALYLCASSLFGGSGANVLTFGAGSRLTVL.

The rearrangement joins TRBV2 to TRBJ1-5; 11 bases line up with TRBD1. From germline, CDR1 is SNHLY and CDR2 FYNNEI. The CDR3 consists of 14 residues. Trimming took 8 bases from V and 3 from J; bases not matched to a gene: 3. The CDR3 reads CASADRGLNQPQHF. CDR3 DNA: TGTGCCAGCGCGGACAGGGGGCTCAATCAGCCCCAGCATTTT. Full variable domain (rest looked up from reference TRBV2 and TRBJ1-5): EPEVTQTPSHQVTQMGQEVILRCVPISNHLYFYWYRQILGQKVEFLVSFYNNEISEKSEIFDDQFSVERPDGSNFTLKIRSTKLEDSAMYFCASADRGLNQPQHFGDGTRLSIL.

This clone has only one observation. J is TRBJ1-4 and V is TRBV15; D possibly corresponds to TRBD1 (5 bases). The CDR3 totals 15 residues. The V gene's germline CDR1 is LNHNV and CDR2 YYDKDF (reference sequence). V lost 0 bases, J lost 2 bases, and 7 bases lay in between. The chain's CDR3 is CATSRDRQTNEKLFF. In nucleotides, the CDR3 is TGTGCCACCAGCAGAGATCGACAGACTAATGAAAAACTGTTTTTT.

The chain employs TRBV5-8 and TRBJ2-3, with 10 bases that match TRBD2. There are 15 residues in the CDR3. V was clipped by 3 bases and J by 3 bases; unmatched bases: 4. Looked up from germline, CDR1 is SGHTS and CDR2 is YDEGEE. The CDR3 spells CASSSSGRGTDTQYF. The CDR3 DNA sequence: TGTGCCAGCAGCTCAAGCGGGAGGGGGACAGATACGCAGTATTTT.

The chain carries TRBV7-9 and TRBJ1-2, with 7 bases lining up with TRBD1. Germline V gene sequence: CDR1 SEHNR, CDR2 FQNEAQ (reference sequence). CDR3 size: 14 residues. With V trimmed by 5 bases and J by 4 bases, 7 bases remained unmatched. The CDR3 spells CASSPIRDSYGYTF. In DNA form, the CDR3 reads TGTGCCAGCAGCCCGATCCGGGACAGCTATGGCTACACCTTC. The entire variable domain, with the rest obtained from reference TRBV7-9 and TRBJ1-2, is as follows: DTGVSQNPRHKITKRGQNVTFRCDPISEHNRLYWYRQTLGQGPEFLTYFQNEAQLEKSRLLSDRFSAERPKGSFSTLEIQRTEQGDSAMYLCASSPIRDSYGYTFGSGTRLTVV.

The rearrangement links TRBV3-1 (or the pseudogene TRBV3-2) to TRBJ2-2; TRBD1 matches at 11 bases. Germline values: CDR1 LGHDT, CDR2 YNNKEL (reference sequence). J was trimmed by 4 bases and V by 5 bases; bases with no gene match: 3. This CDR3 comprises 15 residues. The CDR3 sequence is CASSSGQGVTGELFF. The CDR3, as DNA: TGTGCCAGCAGCTCGGGACAGGGGGTCACCGGGGAGCTGTTTTTT.

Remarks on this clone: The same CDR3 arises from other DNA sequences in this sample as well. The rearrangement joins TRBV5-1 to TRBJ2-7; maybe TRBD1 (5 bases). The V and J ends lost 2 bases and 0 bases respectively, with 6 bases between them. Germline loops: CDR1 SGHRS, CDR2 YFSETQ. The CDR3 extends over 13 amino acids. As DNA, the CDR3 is TGCGCCAGCAGCTTAACAGGCTCCTACGAGCAGTACTTC. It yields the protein CASSLTGSYEQYF.

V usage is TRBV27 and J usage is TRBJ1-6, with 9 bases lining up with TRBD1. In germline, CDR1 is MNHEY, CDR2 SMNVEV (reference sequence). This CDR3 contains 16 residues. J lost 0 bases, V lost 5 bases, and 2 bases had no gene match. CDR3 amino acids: CASSLTGGSYNSPLHF. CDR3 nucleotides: TGTGCCAGCAGTCTGACAGGGGGCTCCTATAATTCACCCCTCCACTTT.

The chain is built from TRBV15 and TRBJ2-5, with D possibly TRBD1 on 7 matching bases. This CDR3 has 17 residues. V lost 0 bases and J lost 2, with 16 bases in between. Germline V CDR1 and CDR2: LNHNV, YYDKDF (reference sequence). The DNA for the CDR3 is TGTGCCACCAGCAGAGACGGCAGGGGGGAGAGGCAAGAGACCCAGTACTTC. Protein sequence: CATSRDGRGERQETQYF.

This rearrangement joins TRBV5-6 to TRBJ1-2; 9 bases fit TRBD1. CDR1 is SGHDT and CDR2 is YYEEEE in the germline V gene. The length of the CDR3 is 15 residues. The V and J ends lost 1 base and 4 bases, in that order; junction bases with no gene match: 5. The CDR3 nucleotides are TGTGCCAGCAGCTTGAACGGACAGGGGATCTATGGCTACACCTTC. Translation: CASSLNGQGIYGYTF.

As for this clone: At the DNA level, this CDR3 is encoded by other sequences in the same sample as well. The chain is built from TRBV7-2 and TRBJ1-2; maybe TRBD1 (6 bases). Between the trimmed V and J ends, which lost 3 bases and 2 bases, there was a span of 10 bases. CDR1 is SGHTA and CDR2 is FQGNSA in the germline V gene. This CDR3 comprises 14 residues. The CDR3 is CASSLDRANYGYTF. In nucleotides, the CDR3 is TGTGCCAGCAGCTTGGACAGAGCGAACTATGGCTACACCTTC. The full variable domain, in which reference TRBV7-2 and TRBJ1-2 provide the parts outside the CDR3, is GAGVSQSPSNKVTEKGKDVELRCDPISGHTALYWYRQSLGQGLEFLIYFQGNSAPDKSGLPSDRFSAERTGGSVSTLTIQRTQQEDSAVYLCASSLDRANYGYTFGSGTRLTVV.

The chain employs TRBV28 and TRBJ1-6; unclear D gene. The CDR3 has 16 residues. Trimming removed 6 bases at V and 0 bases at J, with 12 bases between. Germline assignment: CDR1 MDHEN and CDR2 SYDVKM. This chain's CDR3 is CASSSRVSSYNSPLHF. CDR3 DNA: TGTGCCAGCAGCTCTAGGGTTAGCTCCTATAATTCACCCCTCCACTTT.

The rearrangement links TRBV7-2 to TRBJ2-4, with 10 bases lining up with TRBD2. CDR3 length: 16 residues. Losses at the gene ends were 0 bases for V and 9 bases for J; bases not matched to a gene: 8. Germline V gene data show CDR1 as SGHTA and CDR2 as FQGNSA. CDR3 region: CASSLANPSGSGIQYF. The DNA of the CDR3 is TGTGCCAGCAGCTTAGCGAATCCTAGCGGGAGCGGCATTCAGTACTTC.

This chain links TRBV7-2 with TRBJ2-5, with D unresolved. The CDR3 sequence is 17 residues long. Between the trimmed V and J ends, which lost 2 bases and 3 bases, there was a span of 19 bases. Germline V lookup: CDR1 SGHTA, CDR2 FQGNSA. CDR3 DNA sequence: TGTGCCAGCAGCTTATCGGCCCGCCGAGTTACCAAAGAGACCCAGTACTTC. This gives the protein CASSLSARRVTKETQYF.

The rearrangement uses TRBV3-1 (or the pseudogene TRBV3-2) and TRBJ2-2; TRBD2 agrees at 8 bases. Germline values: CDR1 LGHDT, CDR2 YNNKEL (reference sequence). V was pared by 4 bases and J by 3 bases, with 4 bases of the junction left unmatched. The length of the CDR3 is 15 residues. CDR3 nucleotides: TGTGCCAGCAGCCTCGGGGGGGCCTACACCGGGGAGCTGTTTTTT. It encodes CASSLGGAYTGELFF.

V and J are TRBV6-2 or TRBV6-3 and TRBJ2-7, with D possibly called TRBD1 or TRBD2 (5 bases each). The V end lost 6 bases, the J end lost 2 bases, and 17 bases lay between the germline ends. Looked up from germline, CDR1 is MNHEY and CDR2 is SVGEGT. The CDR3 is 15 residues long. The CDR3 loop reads CASSQGRNGAYEQYF. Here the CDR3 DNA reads TGTGCCAGCAGCCAGGGACGGAACGGGGCCTACGAGCAGTACTTC.

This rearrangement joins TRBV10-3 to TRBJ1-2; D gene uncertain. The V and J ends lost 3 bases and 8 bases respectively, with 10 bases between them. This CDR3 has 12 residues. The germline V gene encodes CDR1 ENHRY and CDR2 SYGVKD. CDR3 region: CAISERHEGYTF. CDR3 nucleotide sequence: TGTGCCATCAGTGAACGCCACGAGGGCTACACCTTC.

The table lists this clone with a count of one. The chain's CDR3 is CASSLLGGPNYSPLHF. CDR3 DNA: TGTGCCAGCAGCTTACTTGGTGGACCCAATTATTCACCCCTCCACTTT. The chain has TRBV7-2 and TRBJ1-6; D not certain. CDR1 SGHTA and CDR2 FQGNSA come from the germline V gene. CDR3 size: 16 residues. V lost 2 bases to trimming and J lost 8 bases, with 16 bases between them. The full variable domain, completed using reference TRBV7-2 and TRBJ1-6, is GAGVSQSPSNKVTEKGKDVELRCDPISGHTALYWYRQSLGQGLEFLIYFQGNSAPDKSGLPSDRFSAERTGGSVSTLTIQRTQQEDSAVYLCASSLLGGPNYSPLHFGNGTRLTVT.

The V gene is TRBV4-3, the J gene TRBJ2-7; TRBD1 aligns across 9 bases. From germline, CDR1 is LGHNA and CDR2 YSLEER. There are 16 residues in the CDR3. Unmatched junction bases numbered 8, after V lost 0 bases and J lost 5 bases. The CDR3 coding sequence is TGCGCCAGCAGCCAAGATTCCGGGACAGGGAGCGACGAGCAGTACTTC. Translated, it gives CASSQDSGTGSDEQYF.

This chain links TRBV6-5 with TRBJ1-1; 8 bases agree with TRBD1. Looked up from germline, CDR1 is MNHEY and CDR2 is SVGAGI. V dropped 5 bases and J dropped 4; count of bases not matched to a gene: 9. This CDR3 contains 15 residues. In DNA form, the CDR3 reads TGTGCCAGCAGTACAATGACAGGGGAAGGCACTGAAGCTTTCTTT. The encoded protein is CASSTMTGEGTEAFF.